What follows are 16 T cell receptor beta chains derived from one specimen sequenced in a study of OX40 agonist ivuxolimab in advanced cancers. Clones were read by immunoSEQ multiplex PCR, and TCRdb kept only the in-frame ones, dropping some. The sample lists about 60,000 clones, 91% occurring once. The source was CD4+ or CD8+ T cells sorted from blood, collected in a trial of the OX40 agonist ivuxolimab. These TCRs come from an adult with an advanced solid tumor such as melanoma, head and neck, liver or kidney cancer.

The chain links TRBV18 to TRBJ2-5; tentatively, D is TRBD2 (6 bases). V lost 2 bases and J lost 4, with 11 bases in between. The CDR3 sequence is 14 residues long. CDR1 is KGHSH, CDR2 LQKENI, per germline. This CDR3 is CASSPGGVGETQYF. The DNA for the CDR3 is TGTGCCAGCTCACCAGGCGGGGTCGGAGAGACCCAGTACTTC.

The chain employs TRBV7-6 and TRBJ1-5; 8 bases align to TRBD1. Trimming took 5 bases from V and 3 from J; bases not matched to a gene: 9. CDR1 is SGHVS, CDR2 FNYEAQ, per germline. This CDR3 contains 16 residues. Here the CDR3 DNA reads TGTGCCAGCAGCCTTGGACAGGGATTTAACAATCAGCCCCAGCATTTT. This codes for CASSLGQGFNNQPQHF.

CDR3 region: CASSLVGATEQYF. In DNA form, the CDR3 reads TGTGCCAGCAGCTTAGTTGGGGCCACGGAGCAGTACTTC. V usage is TRBV7-3 and J usage is TRBJ2-7; weak D call: TRBD1 (5 bases). V was pared by 2 bases and J by 7 bases, with 12 bases between. This CDR3 has 13 amino acids. The V gene's germline CDR1 is SGHTA and CDR2 FQGTGA.

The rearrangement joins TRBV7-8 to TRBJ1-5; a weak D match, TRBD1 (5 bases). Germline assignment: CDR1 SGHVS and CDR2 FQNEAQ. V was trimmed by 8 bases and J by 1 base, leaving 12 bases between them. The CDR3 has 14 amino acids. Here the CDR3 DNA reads TGTGCCAGCGGAGGGGTGAGGAGCAATCAGCCCCAGCATTTT. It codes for CASGGVRSNQPQHF.

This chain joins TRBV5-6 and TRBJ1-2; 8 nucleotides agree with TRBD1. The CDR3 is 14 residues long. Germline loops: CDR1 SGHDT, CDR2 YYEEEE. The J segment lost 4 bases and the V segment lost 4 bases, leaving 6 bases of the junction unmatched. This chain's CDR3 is CASSMDRVPYGYTF. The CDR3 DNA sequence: TGTGCCAGCAGCATGGACAGGGTGCCCTATGGCTACACCTTC.

As DNA, the CDR3 is TGTGCCAGCTCCTATAAAACCTCTGGAAACACCATATATTTT. The encoded protein is CASSYKTSGNTIYF. V gene TRBV28 combines with J gene TRBJ1-3; no reliable D call. Deletions cut 8 bases from V and 0 bases from J, with 11 bases between. Germline V gives CDR1 MDHEN, CDR2 SYDVKM. The CDR3 length is 14 residues.

CDR3 loop: CASSVGVGTETQYF. Here the CDR3 DNA reads TGTGCCAGCAGCGTAGGAGTCGGGACGGAGACCCAGTACTTC. V usage is TRBV9 and J usage is TRBJ2-5, with D possibly being TRBD1 or TRBD2 (5 bases each). V was shortened by 0 bases and J by 5 bases, with 11 bases between the two germline ends. The germline V gene has CDR1 SGDLS and CDR2 YYNGEE. This CDR3 has 14 residues.

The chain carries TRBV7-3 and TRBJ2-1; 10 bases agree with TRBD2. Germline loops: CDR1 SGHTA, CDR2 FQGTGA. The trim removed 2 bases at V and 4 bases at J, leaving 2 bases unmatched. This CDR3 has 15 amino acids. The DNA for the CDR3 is TGTGCCAGCAGCTTACTAGCGGGAGCTTACAATGAGCAGTTCTTC. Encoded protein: CASSLLAGAYNEQFF.

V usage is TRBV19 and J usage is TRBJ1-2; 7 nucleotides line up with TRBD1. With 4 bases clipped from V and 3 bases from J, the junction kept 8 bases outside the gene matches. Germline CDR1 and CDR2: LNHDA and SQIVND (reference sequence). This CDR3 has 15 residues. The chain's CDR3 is CASSTGTESHYGYTF. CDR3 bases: TGTGCCAGTAGTACTGGGACAGAATCCCACTATGGCTACACCTTC.

The CDR3 is CASSNRPDYEQYF. CDR3 sequence (DNA): TGTGCCAGCAGCAATCGCCCAGACTACGAGCAGTACTTC. The chain employs TRBV21-1 and TRBJ2-7; TRBD1 reflects the table's D call only, with no check against the DNA. TRBV21-1 corresponds to a pseudogene. The CDR3 loop spans 13 amino acids.

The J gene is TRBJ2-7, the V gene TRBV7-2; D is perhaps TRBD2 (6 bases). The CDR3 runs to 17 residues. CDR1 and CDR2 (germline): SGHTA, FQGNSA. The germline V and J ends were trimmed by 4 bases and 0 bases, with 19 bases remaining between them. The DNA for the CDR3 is TGTGCCAGCAGCTCCGGGAGACTAGGGGTTGGCTCCTACGAGCAGTACTTC. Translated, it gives CASSSGRLGVGSYEQYF.

CDR3 nucleotide sequence: TGTGCCAGCAGCCCAGGGTACACGAACACCGGGGAGCTGTTTTTT. Translated: CASSPGYTNTGELFF. This rearrangement joins TRBV5-6 to TRBJ2-2, with D possibly TRBD1 on 5 matching bases. Germline-derived CDR1 and CDR2 are SGHDT and YYEEEE. This CDR3 spans 15 amino acids. V shed 4 bases and J shed 0 bases, with 10 bases lying between them.

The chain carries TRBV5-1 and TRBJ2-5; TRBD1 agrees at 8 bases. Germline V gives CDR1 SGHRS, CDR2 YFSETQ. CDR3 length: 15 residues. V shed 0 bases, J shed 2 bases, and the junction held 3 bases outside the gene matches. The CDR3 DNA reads TGCGCCAGCAGCTTGGCCAGGGGGCCGCAAGAGACCCAGTACTTC. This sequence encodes CASSLARGPQETQYF.

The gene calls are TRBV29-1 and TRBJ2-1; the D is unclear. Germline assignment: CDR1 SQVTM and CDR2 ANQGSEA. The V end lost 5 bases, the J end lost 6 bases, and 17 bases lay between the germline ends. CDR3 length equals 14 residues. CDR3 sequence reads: CSVSRTNIANEQFF. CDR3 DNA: TGCAGCGTTTCTAGGACCAACATCGCCAATGAGCAGTTCTTC.

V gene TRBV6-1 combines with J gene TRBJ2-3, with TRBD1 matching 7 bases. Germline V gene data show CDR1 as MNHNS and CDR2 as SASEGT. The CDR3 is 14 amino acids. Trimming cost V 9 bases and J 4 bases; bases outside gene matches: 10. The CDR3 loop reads CASHGDRRADTQYF. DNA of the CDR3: TGTGCCAGTCATGGGGACAGAAGGGCAGATACGCAGTATTTT.

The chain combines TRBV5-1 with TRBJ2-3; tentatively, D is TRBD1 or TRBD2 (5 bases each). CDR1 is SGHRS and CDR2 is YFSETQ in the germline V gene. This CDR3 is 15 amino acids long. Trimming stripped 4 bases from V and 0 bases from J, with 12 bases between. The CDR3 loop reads CASSPAGTSTDTQYF. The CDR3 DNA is TGCGCCAGCAGCCCGGCAGGGACGAGCACAGATACGCAGTATTTT. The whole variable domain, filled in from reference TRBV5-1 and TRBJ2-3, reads KAGVTQTPRYLIKTRGQQVTLSCSPISGHRSVSWYQQTPGQGLQFLFEYFSETQRNKGNFPGRFSGRQFSNSRSEMNVSTLELGDSALYLCASSPAGTSTDTQYFGPGTRLTVL.